Listed here are 21 T cell receptor beta chains from one sample, sequenced in a study of PD-1 blockade in classical Hodgkin lymphoma. Measured with immunoSEQ multiplex PCR; TCRdb has only the in-frame clones, and not every one. The table records about 15,000 clones, about 86% of them present only once. Each patient relapsed following autologous stem cell transplantation, and prior brentuximab vedotin exposure differed. The sample here was peripheral blood mononuclear cells (PBMCs), taken at baseline. The receptors stem from a human donor with classical Hodgkin lymphoma.

The chain carries TRBV6-4 and TRBJ1-1; maybe TRBD1 (6 bases). The germline V and J ends were trimmed by 6 bases and 1 base, with 12 bases remaining between them. CDR3 length: 14 residues. Germline lookup yields CDR1 MRHNA and CDR2 SNTAGT. The CDR3 sequence is CASSPGGQNTEAFF. The CDR3 DNA sequence: TGTGCCAGCAGCCCCGGGGGACAGAACACTGAAGCTTTCTTT.

The chain uses TRBV14 and TRBJ2-6; perhaps TRBD1 as D (6 bases). Per the germline V gene, CDR1 is SGHDN and CDR2 is FVKESK. The ends were cut back, 6 bases at V and 0 bases at J, with 21 bases in the middle. The length of the CDR3 is 19 residues. The CDR3 sequence: CASSANRVAALSGANVLTF. The CDR3 nucleotides read TGTGCCAGCAGTGCAAACAGGGTCGCTGCACTCTCTGGGGCCAACGTCCTGACTTTC.

This sequence joins TRBV7-9 and TRBJ1-4; no clear D gene. The V gene lost 1 base and the J gene lost 5 bases, with 8 bases spanning the gap. Germline values: CDR1 SEHNR, CDR2 FQNEAQ (reference sequence). The CDR3 runs 14 residues. The CDR3 spells CASSLERANEKLFF. The CDR3 DNA follows: TGTGCCAGCAGCTTAGAGAGGGCAAATGAAAAACTGTTTTTT.

This chain joins TRBV28 and TRBJ2-7; D not certain. The V gene's germline CDR1 is MDHEN and CDR2 SYDVKM. The CDR3 has 14 amino acids. V lost 5 bases and J lost 3, with 14 bases in between. CDR3 sequence: CASSSRRELYEQYF. For the CDR3, the DNA is TGTGCCAGCAGTAGCCGAAGGGAACTCTACGAGCAGTACTTC.

The rearrangement links TRBV7-2 to TRBJ2-7, with 7 bases fitting TRBD2. The CDR3 totals 15 residues. Germline V gene lookup returns CDR1 SGHTA and CDR2 FQGNSA. V was clipped by 5 bases and J by 3 bases; unmatched bases: 10. The CDR3 is CASSPQRLAFYEQYF. As DNA, the CDR3 is TGTGCCAGCAGCCCCCAAAGACTAGCATTCTACGAGCAGTACTTC.

The rearrangement links TRBV9 to TRBJ2-1, with 8 bases aligning to TRBD2. The CDR3 is made up of 13 amino acids. Germline V gives CDR1 SGDLS, CDR2 YYNGEE. V lost 4 bases, J lost 8 bases, and 5 bases stayed unmatched. CDR3 sequence (DNA): TGTGCCAGCAGCTGGGCGGGAGGCTATGAGCAGTTCTTC. Its translation: CASSWAGGYEQFF. Variable domain in full (rest from reference TRBV9 and TRBJ2-1): DSGVTQTPKHLITATGQRVTLRCSPRSGDLSVYWYQQSLDQGLQFLIQYYNGEERAKGNILERFSAQQFPDLHSELNLSSLELGDSALYFCASSWAGGYEQFFGPGTRLTVL.

The rearrangement links TRBV10-3 to TRBJ1-5, with D perhaps matching TRBD1 (5 bases). The CDR3 runs 13 residues. Trimming shortened V by 6 bases and J by 7 bases, and 13 bases separated the two germline ends. CDR1 ENHRY and CDR2 SYGVKD come from the germline V gene. This CDR3 reads CAIRSGQGQPQHF. CDR3 nucleotide sequence: TGTGCCATCAGGTCAGGGCAGGGACAGCCCCAGCATTTT.

The DNA for the CDR3 is TGCGCCAGCAGCGAGACAGGGGCGAACACTGAAGCTTTCTTT. This gives the protein CASSETGANTEAFF. This rearrangement joins TRBV5-1 to TRBJ1-1, with 8 bases fitting TRBD1. The CDR3 length is 14 residues. J was trimmed by 1 base and V by 4 bases; bases with no gene match: 3. Germline values: CDR1 SGHRS, CDR2 YFSETQ.

The chain employs TRBV7-9 and TRBJ2-1; 10 bases map to TRBD2. In germline, CDR1 is SEHNR, CDR2 FQNEAQ (reference sequence). The CDR3 spans 18 residues. Trimming cost V 4 bases and J 0 bases; bases outside gene matches: 9. The CDR3 DNA reads as TGTGCCAGCAGCTCCACTAGCGGGGAATCGAGCTCCTACAATGAGCAGTTCTTC. Translation gives CASSSTSGESSSYNEQFF.

The CDR3 DNA follows: TGTGCCAGTAGTATCTTGCCCCGGACAGGGGGCATCGAGCAGTACTTC. Residues: CASSILPRTGGIEQYF. The gene calls are TRBV19 and TRBJ2-7; 11 bases are a match to TRBD1. Germline assignment: CDR1 LNHDA and CDR2 SQIVND (reference sequence). The J segment lost 6 bases and the V segment lost 3 bases, leaving 10 bases of the junction unmatched. The CDR3 has 16 amino acids.

The chain links TRBV27 to TRBJ2-7; TRBD1 or TRBD2 may be the D gene (6 bases each). Trimming cost V 6 bases and J 1 base, with 13 bases left between them. The CDR3 consists of 14 residues. Per germline, CDR1 MNHEY and CDR2 SMNVEV (reference sequence). CDR3 nucleotides: TGTGCCAGCAGGAGGGGGGCAGGATCCTACGAGCAGTACTTC. Its protein product is CASRRGAGSYEQYF.

CDR3: CASSGWTGGFSTTDTQYF. In nucleotides, the CDR3 is TGTGCCAGCAGTGGCTGGACAGGGGGGTTTAGCACAACAGATACGCAGTATTTT. The chain employs TRBV6-1 and TRBJ2-3; 10 nucleotides match TRBD1. Germline CDR1 is MNHNS and CDR2 is SASEGT. CDR3 length: 18 amino acids. V lost 4 bases to trimming and J lost 3 bases; unmatched junction nucleotides: 13.

The V and J genes are TRBV13 and TRBJ1-1; D is ambiguous. Germline V gene sequence: CDR1 PRHDT, CDR2 FYEKMQ (reference sequence). V lost 1 base to trimming and J lost 9 bases, with 6 bases between them. The CDR3 loop spans 11 amino acids. The CDR3 sequence: CASSLDRKAFF. The CDR3 DNA reads as TGTGCCAGCAGCTTAGACAGAAAAGCTTTCTTT.

The chain couples TRBV27 to TRBJ2-5; D is possibly TRBD2 (7 bases). The ends were cut back, 6 bases at V and 5 bases at J, with 16 bases in the middle. The length of the CDR3 is 14 residues. Germline lookup yields CDR1 MNHEY and CDR2 SMNVEV (reference sequence). CDR3 sequence reads: CASSLTGGPETQYF. The CDR3 DNA reads TGTGCCAGCAGCCTAACCGGGGGGCCGGAGACCCAGTACTTC.

V and J are TRBV9 and TRBJ2-5; 8 bases fit TRBD1. V lost 3 bases, J lost 9 bases, and 13 bases stayed unmatched. Germline assignment: CDR1 SGDLS and CDR2 YYNGEE. The CDR3 consists of 15 residues. CDR3 coding DNA: TGTGCCAGCAGCGCGGGGCAGGGGGCTAGGGAGGCCCAGTACTTC. Its translation: CASSAGQGAREAQYF.

V gene TRBV9 combines with J gene TRBJ2-1; D is unclear. The V end was cut by 0 bases, the J end by 8 bases, with 9 bases between. The CDR3 spans 13 residues. CDR1 SGDLS and CDR2 YYNGEE come from the germline V gene. The CDR3 loop is CASSVVGWDEQFF. DNA of the CDR3: TGTGCCAGCAGCGTAGTAGGATGGGATGAGCAGTTCTTC.

This rearrangement joins TRBV29-1 to TRBJ1-1; D is undetermined. CDR1 and CDR2 from the germline V gene are SQVTM and ANQGSEA. The ends were cut back, 6 bases at V and 2 bases at J, with 10 bases in the middle. The CDR3 consists of 12 residues. The CDR3 reads CSVSKYNTEAFF. DNA for the CDR3: TGCAGCGTCTCGAAATATAACACTGAAGCTTTCTTT.

This clone was detected only a few times. V usage is TRBV7-9 and J usage is TRBJ2-1; tentative D call: TRBD1 (6 bases). The V gene lost 4 bases and the J gene lost 4 bases, with 11 bases spanning the gap. The germline CDR1 and CDR2 sequences are SEHNR and FQNEAQ (reference sequence). The CDR3 is 14 amino acids. The CDR3: CASSYRDKYNEQFF. CDR3 bases: TGTGCCAGCAGCTACCGGGACAAGTACAATGAGCAGTTCTTC.

The chain recombines TRBV5-1 with TRBJ2-3, with 8 bases that match TRBD2. V lost 2 bases, J lost 6 bases, and 8 bases stayed unmatched. Germline values: CDR1 SGHRS, CDR2 YFSETQ. This CDR3 has 15 amino acids. CDR3 sequence: CASSFYREGGDTQYF. The CDR3 DNA sequence: TGCGCCAGCAGCTTTTATCGGGAGGGAGGCGATACGCAGTATTTT.

The chain carries TRBV5-4 and TRBJ2-1; 7 bases agree with TRBD2. CDR3 length: 16 amino acids. The ends lost 0 bases at V and 2 bases at J; junction bases unmatched: 5. The germline CDR1 and CDR2 sequences are SGHNT and YYREEE (reference sequence). CDR3 sequence: CASSLGSGGTYNEQFF. CDR3 in DNA: TGTGCCAGCAGCTTGGGTTCGGGAGGTACCTACAATGAGCAGTTCTTC.

The rearrangement joins TRBV30 to TRBJ2-7; 8 nucleotides line up with TRBD2. The CDR3 runs 17 residues. Germline V CDR1 and CDR2: GTSNPN, SVGIG (reference sequence). V shed 4 bases and J 2 bases; nucleotides not matched to a gene: 16. In DNA, the CDR3 is TGTGCCTGGACTACCCGGCCCCCCAGCGGGAGTCCCTACGAGCAGTACTTC. It encodes CAWTTRPPSGSPYEQYF.